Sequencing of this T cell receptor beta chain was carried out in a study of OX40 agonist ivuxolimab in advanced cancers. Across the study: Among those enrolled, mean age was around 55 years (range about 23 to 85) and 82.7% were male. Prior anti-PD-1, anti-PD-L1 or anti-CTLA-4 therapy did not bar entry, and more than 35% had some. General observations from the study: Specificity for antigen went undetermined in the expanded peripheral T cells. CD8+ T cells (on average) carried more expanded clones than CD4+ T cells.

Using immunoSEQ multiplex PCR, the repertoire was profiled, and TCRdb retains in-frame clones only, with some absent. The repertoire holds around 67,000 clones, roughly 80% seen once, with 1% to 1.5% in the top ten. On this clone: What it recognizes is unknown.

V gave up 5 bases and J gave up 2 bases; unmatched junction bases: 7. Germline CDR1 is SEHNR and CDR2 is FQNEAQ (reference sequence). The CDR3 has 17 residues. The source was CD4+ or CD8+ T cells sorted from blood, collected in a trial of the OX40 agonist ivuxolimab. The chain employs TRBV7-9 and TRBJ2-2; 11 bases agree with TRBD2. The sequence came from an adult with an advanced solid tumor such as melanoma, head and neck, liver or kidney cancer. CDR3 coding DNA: TGTGCCAGCAGCCCCTACGGACTAGCGGGTAACACCGGGGAGCTGTTTTTT. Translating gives CASSPYGLAGNTGELFF.